The T cell receptor beta chain under discussion was sequenced for a study of blood T cell repertoires in COVID-19. TCRdb keeps only in-frame clones here, not all; method: immunoSEQ multiplex PCR. The table includes approximately 93,000 clones, approximately 86% detected once. This TCR was recovered from a man in his fifties or sixties with COVID-19, enrolled during active disease. Material for sequencing was peripheral blood.

The CDR3 here is CASSLGLLGGADEQFF. The CDR3 DNA reads TGTGCCAGCAGCTTGGGCCTTCTAGGGGGCGCGGATGAGCAGTTCTTC. The V call is TRBV5-4, the J call TRBJ2-1; TRBD1 aligns across 7 bases. The CDR3 sequence is 16 residues long. With V trimmed by 0 bases and J by 8 bases, 11 bases remained unmatched. From germline, CDR1 is SGHNT and CDR2 YYREEE (reference sequence). Full variable domain (remainder filled in from reference TRBV5-4 and TRBJ2-1): ETGVTQSPTHLIKTRGQQVTLRCSSQSGHNTVSWYQQALGQGPQFIFQYYREEENGRGNFPPRFSGLQFPNYSSELNVNALELDDSALYLCASSLGLLGGADEQFFGPGTRLTVL.